These 7 T cell receptor beta chains originate from one sample sequenced in a study of beta chain features in type 1 diabetes. General study points: Across all four CD4+ subsets, people with type 1 diabetes showed modestly shorter TCRB CDR3s.

Antigen specificity for these receptors is unknown. Reverse transcription of all isolated RNA meant that expressed TCRB transcripts were sequenced. Only in-frame clones appear in the TCRdb table, and some are missing; sequencing was by immunoSEQ multiplex PCR. The sample contains 300,000 to 350,000 clones, roughly 14% of which appear only once. Sequences were obtained from naive CD4+ T cells from blood. Receptors originate from a woman younger than 30 with type 1 diabetes.

This clone was observed a few times. The chain joins TRBV5-1 to TRBJ2-3; 9 nucleotides line up with TRBD2. Germline V gene sequence: CDR1 SGHRS, CDR2 YFSETQ. The CDR3 totals 15 residues. V trimming: 6 bases; J trimming: 4 bases; junction bases outside the gene matches: 9. The CDR3 spells CASKRKLAGPDTQYF. CDR3 bases: TGCGCCAGCAAACGTAAGCTAGCGGGACCAGATACGCAGTATTTT.

This rearrangement joins TRBV12-5 to TRBJ1-2; 8 bases line up with TRBD1. Losses at the gene ends were 4 bases for V and 7 bases for J; bases not matched to a gene: 11. This CDR3 is built from 15 residues. CDR1 is LGHNT, CDR2 FRNRAP, per germline. CDR3 in DNA: TGTGCTAGTGGTTGGGCACCGGGTACAGGGGGTGGCTACACCTTC. It specifies CASGWAPGTGGGYTF. Variable domain in full (rest from reference TRBV12-5 and TRBJ1-2): DARVTQTPRHKVTEMGQEVTMRCQPILGHNTVFWYRQTMMQGLELLAYFRNRAPLDDSGMPKDRFSAEMPDATLATLKIQPSEPRDSAVYFCASGWAPGTGGGYTFGSGTRLTVV.

The table lists this clone with a few counts. The chain has TRBV9 and TRBJ2-2; 10 bases match TRBD2. Trimming cost V 3 bases and J 3 bases; bases outside gene matches: 2. The V gene's germline CDR1 is SGDLS and CDR2 YYNGEE. This CDR3 has 15 amino acids. This CDR3 reads CASSEAGGYTGELFF. DNA of the CDR3: TGTGCCAGCAGCGAAGCGGGAGGGTACACCGGGGAGCTGTTTTTT. The whole variable domain, remainder taken from reference TRBV9 and TRBJ2-2, is DSGVTQTPKHLITATGQRVTLRCSPRSGDLSVYWYQQSLDQGLQFLIQYYNGEERAKGNILERFSAQQFPDLHSELNLSSLELGDSALYFCASSEAGGYTGELFFGEGSRLTVL.

This clone showed up just a few times. This chain links TRBV7-3 with TRBJ2-3, with 11 bases aligning to TRBD2. Germline V gives CDR1 SGHTA, CDR2 FQGTGA. This CDR3 comprises 15 residues. Trimming at V came to 4 bases and at J to 5 bases, leaving 5 bases not matched to a gene. The CDR3 region is CASSSYSGRVDTQYF. CDR3 in DNA: TGTGCCAGCAGCTCCTATAGCGGGAGGGTAGATACGCAGTATTTT.

A few counts support this clone. The gene calls are TRBV28 and TRBJ2-5; no reliable D call. The CDR3 contains 12 residues. The V and J ends lost 4 bases and 5 bases respectively, with 8 bases between them. Germline CDR1 MDHEN, CDR2 SYDVKM. The CDR3 region is CASSSLPETQYF. The CDR3 DNA reads TGTGCCAGCAGTTCCCTCCCGGAGACCCAGTACTTC.

This clone has only a few counts. The chain has TRBV30 and TRBJ2-4; TRBD1 aligns across 9 bases. CDR3 length equals 13 residues. J was trimmed by 0 bases and V by 8 bases; bases with no gene match: 2. Germline V gene lookup returns CDR1 GTSNPN and CDR2 SVGIG (reference sequence). The CDR3 sequence is CAGTGLAKNIQYF. The CDR3 DNA follows: TGTGCCGGGACAGGGCTAGCCAAAAACATTCAGTACTTC.

The V call is TRBV30, the J call TRBJ1-5, with 7 bases that match TRBD1. Germline V CDR1 and CDR2: GTSNPN, SVGIG (reference sequence). CDR3 size: 13 residues. The V segment lost 3 bases and the J segment 1 base; nucleotides outside the gene matches: 0. The CDR3 loop is CAWRGGSNQPQHF. The DNA of the CDR3 is TGTGCCTGGAGAGGGGGCAGCAATCAGCCCCAGCATTTT.